These T cell receptor beta chains were read from a single sample in a study of cytomegalovirus exposure and HLA in healthy donors. Using immunoSEQ multiplex PCR, the repertoire was profiled, and TCRdb retains in-frame clones only, with some absent. The repertoire consists of about 190,000 clones, with over 70% occurring once and the leading ten covering 1.7%. The sequenced material came from PBMCs. These receptors were collected from a man aged 40-49 years in good health and CMV-seropositive. The CDR3 runs from the conserved cysteine through the conserved F or W. The order of the fields is V gene, D gene, clone size, CDR3 length, J gene, CDR3 protein, CDR3 DNA. A D gene is named only where the DNA matches it firmly. Clone size is given for some rows only: seen once, a few or many times, or a class if the clone is expanded.

TRBV9	TRBD1	NA	13	TRBJ1-2	CASSDTGAYGYTF	TGTGCCAGCAGTGATACAGGGGCCTATGGCTACACCTTC
TRBV9	TRBD2	NA	14	TRBJ2-2	CASRKRENTGELFF	TGTGCCAGCCGGAAGCGGGAGAACACCGGGGAGCTGTTTTTT
TRBV10-1	NA	once	14	TRBJ2-3	CASSELGDTDTQYF	TGCGCCAGCAGTGAGTTGGGAGACACAGATACGCAGTATTTT
TRBV7-2	TRBD1	NA	13	TRBJ1-1	CASSSVTGREAFF	TGTGCCAGCAGTTCCGTGACAGGGCGTGAAGCTTTCTTT
TRBV5-8	NA	NA	13	TRBJ2-5	CASSLGQQETQYF	TGTGCCAGCAGCCTAGGACAGCAAGAGACCCAGTACTTC
TRBV9	TRBD1	NA	15	TRBJ2-5	CASSGQRQGQETQYF	TGTGCCAGCAGCGGTCAGCGACAGGGTCAAGAGACCCAGTACTTC
TRBV5-6	TRBD2	few	15	TRBJ2-3	CASSLVGSGFLTQYF	TGTGCCAGCAGCTTGGTCGGTAGCGGGTTCCTTACGCAGTATTTT
TRBV29-1	NA	NA	13	TRBJ2-1	CSAPGLYAGEQFF	TGCAGCGCTCCGGGACTCTATGCGGGGGAGCAGTTCTTC
TRBV7-2	NA	few	13	TRBJ2-5	CASSSTYQETQYF	TGTGCCAGCAGCTCAACTTACCAAGAGACCCAGTACTTC
TRBV5-4	NA	NA	13	TRBJ1-1	CASSLDRDTEAFF	TGTGCCAGCAGCTTGGACAGGGACACTGAAGCTTTCTTT
TRBV5-1	NA	NA	16	TRBJ2-2	CASSLVGATNTGELFF	TGCGCCAGCAGCTTGGTGGGGGCCACGAACACCGGGGAGCTGTTTTTT
TRBV18	NA	NA	17	TRBJ2-3	CASSPVYGQGNTDTQYF	TGTGCCAGCTCACCAGTCTACGGGCAGGGGAACACAGATACGCAGTATTTT
TRBV14	TRBD2	NA	17	TRBJ2-5	CASSQGAASGSYETQYF	TGTGCCAGCAGCCAAGGGGCGGCTAGCGGGAGTTACGAGACCCAGTACTTC
TRBV9	TRBD2	NA	15	TRBJ2-7	CASSVGAGLVYEQYF	TGTGCCAGCAGCGTAGGGGCGGGACTAGTCTACGAGCAGTACTTC
TRBV5-8	TRBD1	once	14	TRBJ2-7	CASSRGTDSYEQYF	TGTGCCAGCAGCCGAGGGACAGACTCCTACGAGCAGTACTTC
TRBV19	TRBD1	once	14	TRBJ2-7	CASSIVGTGGEQYF	TGTGCCAGTAGTATAGTCGGGACAGGGGGCGAGCAGTACTTC
TRBV6-5	NA	NA	13	TRBJ1-2	CASSYSRLRGYTF	TGTGCCAGCAGTTACTCGAGGCTGAGGGGCTACACCTTC
TRBV29-1	NA	NA	13	TRBJ1-2	CSAVDDSTYGYTF	TGCAGCGCTGTGGATGACAGCACCTATGGCTACACCTTC
TRBV19	NA	NA	21	TRBJ1-5	CASRGPTKTRPGDIDNQPQHF	TGTGCCAGTAGAGGGCCCACAAAAACTCGGCCAGGGGATATTGACAATCAGCCCCAGCATTTT
TRBV19	TRBD1	once	15	TRBJ1-4	CASSATGTGSEKLFF	TGTGCCAGTAGTGCTACCGGGACAGGGAGTGAAAAACTGTTTTTT
TRBV15	NA	NA	17	TRBJ2-1	CATSSPRIAVSYNEQFF	TGTGCCACCAGCAGCCCTCGGATAGCGGTCTCCTACAATGAGCAGTTCTTC
TRBV27	NA	NA	15	TRBJ1-2	CASSLSGGGIYGYTF	TGTGCCAGCAGTTTATCGGGAGGGGGAATCTATGGCTACACCTTC
TRBV11-2	TRBD1	once	14	TRBJ1-4	CASSPGQGREKLFF	TGTGCCAGCAGCCCGGGACAGGGGCGCGAAAAACTGTTTTTT
TRBV28	NA	NA	11	TRBJ2-7	CASSRSYEQYF	TGTGCCAGCAGCCGCTCCTACGAGCAGTACTTC
TRBV7-9	TRBD2	NA	15	TRBJ2-7	CASERTSGRVAEQYF	TGTGCCAGCGAGAGGACTAGCGGGAGGGTTGCTGAGCAGTACTTC
TRBV4-1	TRBD1	NA	15	TRBJ1-1	CASSQAPGGYTEAFF	TGCGCCAGCAGCCAAGCCCCAGGGGGCTACACTGAAGCTTTCTTT
TRBV29-1	NA	once	12	TRBJ2-5	CSVTTGVETQYF	TGCAGCGTTACGACCGGGGTAGAGACCCAGTACTTC
TRBV12-5	TRBD2	NA	17	TRBJ2-5	CASAKGGTSGVQETQYF	TGTGCTAGTGCTAAGGGTGGGACTAGCGGGGTCCAAGAGACCCAGTACTTC
TRBV5-1	NA	NA	14	TRBJ1-1	CASTIFSGNTEAFF	TGCGCCAGCACTATTTTTTCCGGGAACACTGAAGCTTTCTTT
TRBV9	TRBD1	NA	14	TRBJ1-3	CASSLGTGINTIYF	TGTGCCAGCAGCCTAGGGACAGGTATTAACACCATATATTTT
TRBV19	NA	NA	15	TRBJ1-4	CASSISQGWIEKLFF	TGTGCCAGTAGTATATCCCAGGGGTGGATTGAAAAACTGTTTTTT
TRBV5-1	TRBD1	NA	15	TRBJ1-1	CASSLADRENTEAFF	TGCGCCAGCAGCTTGGCGGACAGGGAGAACACTGAAGCTTTCTTT
TRBV28	NA	once	12	TRBJ1-5	CASSLDKQPQHF	TGTGCCAGCAGTTTAGACAAACAGCCCCAGCATTTT
TRBV7-2	TRBD1	few	16	TRBJ1-2	CASSTRQGPLETGYTF	TGTGCCAGCAGCACAAGACAGGGGCCCCTAGAGACCGGCTACACCTTC
TRBV7-2	TRBD1	NA	14	TRBJ2-3	CASRIRGLTDTQYF	TGTGCCAGCAGGATCAGGGGGCTAACAGATACGCAGTATTTT
TRBV10-2	TRBD1	few	15	TRBJ2-5	CASSWDSGAQETQYF	TGCGCCAGCAGTTGGGACAGCGGAGCCCAAGAGACCCAGTACTTC
TRBV30	TRBD1	NA	13	TRBJ1-2	CAWVRRDRDGYTF	TGTGCCTGGGTCCGCCGGGACAGGGATGGCTACACCTTC
TRBV6-1	TRBD1	NA	16	TRBJ1-5	CASSGQDRPDNQPQHF	TGTGCCAGCAGTGGGCAGGACAGGCCCGACAATCAGCCCCAGCATTTT
TRBV2	TRBD1	NA	13	TRBJ2-2	CASRGQITGELFF	TGTGCCAGCAGGGGACAGATCACCGGGGAGCTGTTTTTT
TRBV6-5	NA	NA	15	TRBJ1-1	CASRIDNAWNTEAFF	TGTGCCAGCAGGATCGACAATGCCTGGAACACTGAAGCTTTCTTT
TRBV28	NA	NA	12	TRBJ1-1	CASSLRQGEAFF	TGTGCCAGCAGTTTAAGGCAGGGGGAAGCTTTCTTT
TRBV7-2	TRBD2	NA	14	TRBJ2-3	CASSQGLETDTQYF	TGTGCCAGCAGCCAAGGACTAGAAACAGATACGCAGTATTTT
TRBV6-1	NA	NA	14	TRBJ1-6	CATLTGTIGSPLHF	TGTGCCACCCTTACCGGGACAATTGGCTCACCCCTCCACTTT